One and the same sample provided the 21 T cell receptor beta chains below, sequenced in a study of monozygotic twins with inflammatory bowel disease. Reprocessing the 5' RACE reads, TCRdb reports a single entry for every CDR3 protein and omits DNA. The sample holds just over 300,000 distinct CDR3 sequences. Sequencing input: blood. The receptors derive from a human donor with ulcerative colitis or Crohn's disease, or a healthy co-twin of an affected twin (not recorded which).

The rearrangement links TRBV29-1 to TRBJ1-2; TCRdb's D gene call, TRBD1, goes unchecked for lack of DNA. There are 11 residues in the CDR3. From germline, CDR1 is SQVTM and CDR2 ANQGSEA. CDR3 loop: CSVSLGIGYTF.

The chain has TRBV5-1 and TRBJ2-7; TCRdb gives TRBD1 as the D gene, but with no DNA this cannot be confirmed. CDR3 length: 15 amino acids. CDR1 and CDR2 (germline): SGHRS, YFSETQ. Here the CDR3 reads CASSNGGAQVYEQYF.

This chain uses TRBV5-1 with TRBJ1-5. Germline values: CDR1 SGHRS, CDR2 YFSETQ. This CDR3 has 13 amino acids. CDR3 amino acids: CASSWGIDQPQHF.

The CDR3 protein is CASTLRGGGNNSPLHF. This chain joins TRBV7-2 and TRBJ1-6; as DNA is missing, the TRBD1 call by TCRdb cannot be tested. Germline CDR1 SGHTA, CDR2 FQGNSA. The CDR3 has 16 residues.

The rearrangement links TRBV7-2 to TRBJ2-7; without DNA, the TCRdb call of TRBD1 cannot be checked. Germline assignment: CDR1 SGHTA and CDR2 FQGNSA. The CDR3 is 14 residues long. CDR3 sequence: CASSPGPGPLEQYF. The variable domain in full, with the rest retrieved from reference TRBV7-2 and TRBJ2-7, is GAGVSQSPSNKVTEKGKDVELRCDPISGHTALYWYRQSLGQGLEFLIYFQGNSAPDKSGLPSDRFSAERTGGSVSTLTIQRTQQEDSAVYLCASSPGPGPLEQYFGPGTRLTVT.

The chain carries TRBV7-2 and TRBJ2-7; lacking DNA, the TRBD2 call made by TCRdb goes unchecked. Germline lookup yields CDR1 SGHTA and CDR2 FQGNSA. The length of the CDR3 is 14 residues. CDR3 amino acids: CASRGPLSSYEQYF. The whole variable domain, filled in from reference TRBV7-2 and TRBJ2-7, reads GAGVSQSPSNKVTEKGKDVELRCDPISGHTALYWYRQSLGQGLEFLIYFQGNSAPDKSGLPSDRFSAERTGGSVSTLTIQRTQQEDSAVYLCASRGPLSSYEQYFGPGTRLTVT.

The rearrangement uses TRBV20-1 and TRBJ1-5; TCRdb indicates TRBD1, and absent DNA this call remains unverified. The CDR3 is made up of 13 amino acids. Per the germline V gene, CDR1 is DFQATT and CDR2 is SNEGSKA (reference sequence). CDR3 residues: CSARGPPGGPQHF.

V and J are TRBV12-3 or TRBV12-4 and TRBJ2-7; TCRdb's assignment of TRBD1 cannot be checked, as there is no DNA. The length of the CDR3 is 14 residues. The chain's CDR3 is CASSLTGRELEQYF.

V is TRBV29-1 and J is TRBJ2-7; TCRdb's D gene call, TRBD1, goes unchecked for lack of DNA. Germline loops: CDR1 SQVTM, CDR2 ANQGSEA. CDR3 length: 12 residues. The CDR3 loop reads CSVSDWADEQYF.

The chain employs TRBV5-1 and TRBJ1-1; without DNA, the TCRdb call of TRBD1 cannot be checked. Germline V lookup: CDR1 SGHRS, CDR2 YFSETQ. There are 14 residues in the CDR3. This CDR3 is CASSPQGESTEAFF.

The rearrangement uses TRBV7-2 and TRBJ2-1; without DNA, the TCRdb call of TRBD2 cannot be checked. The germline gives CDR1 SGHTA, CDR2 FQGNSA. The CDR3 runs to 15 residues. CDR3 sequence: CASSLTGTSHNEQFF. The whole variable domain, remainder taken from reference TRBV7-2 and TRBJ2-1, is GAGVSQSPSNKVTEKGKDVELRCDPISGHTALYWYRQSLGQGLEFLIYFQGNSAPDKSGLPSDRFSAERTGGSVSTLTIQRTQQEDSAVYLCASSLTGTSHNEQFFGPGTRLTVL.

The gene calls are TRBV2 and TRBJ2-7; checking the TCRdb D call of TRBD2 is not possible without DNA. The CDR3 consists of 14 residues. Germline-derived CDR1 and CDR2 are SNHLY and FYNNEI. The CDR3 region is CASSASGSYYEQYF. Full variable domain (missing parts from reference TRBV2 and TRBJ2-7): EPEVTQTPSHQVTQMGQEVILRCVPISNHLYFYWYRQILGQKVEFLVSFYNNEISEKSEIFDDQFSVERPDGSNFTLKIRSTKLEDSAMYFCASSASGSYYEQYFGPGTRLTVT.

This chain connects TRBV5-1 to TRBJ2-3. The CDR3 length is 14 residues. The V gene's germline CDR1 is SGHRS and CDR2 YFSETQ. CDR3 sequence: CASSLPSSTDTQYF.

The CDR3 sequence is CASSLAPRGGYGYTF. The chain has TRBV5-4 and TRBJ1-2; TCRdb gives TRBD1 as the D gene, but with no DNA this cannot be confirmed. Germline assignment: CDR1 SGHNT and CDR2 YYREEE (reference sequence). The length of the CDR3 is 15 residues.

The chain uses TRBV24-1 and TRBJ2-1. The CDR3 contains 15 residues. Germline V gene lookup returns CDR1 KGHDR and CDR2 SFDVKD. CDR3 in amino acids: CATSDWGRTYNEQFF.

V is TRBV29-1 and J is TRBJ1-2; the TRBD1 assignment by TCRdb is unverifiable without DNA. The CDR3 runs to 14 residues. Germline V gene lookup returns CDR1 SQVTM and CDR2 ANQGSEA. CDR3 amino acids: CSVPSIRDNYGYTF.

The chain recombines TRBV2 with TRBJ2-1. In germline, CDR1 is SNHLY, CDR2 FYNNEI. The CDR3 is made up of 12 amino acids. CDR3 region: CASSRESNEQFF.

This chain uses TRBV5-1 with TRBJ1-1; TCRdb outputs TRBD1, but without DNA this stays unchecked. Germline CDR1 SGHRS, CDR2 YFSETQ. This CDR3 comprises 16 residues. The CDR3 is CASSGITGGPNTEAFF.

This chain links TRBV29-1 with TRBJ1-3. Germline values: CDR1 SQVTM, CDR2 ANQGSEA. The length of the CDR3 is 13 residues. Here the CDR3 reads CSVAKNSGNTIYF. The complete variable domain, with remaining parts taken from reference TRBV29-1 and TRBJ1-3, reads SAVISQKPSRDICQRGTSLTIQCQVDSQVTMMFWYRQQPGQSLTLIATANQGSEATYESGFVIDKFPISRPNLTFSTLTVSNMSPEDSSIYLCSVAKNSGNTIYFGEGSWLTVV.

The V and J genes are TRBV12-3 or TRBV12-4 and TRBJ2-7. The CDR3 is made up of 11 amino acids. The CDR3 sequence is CASSFYYEQYF.

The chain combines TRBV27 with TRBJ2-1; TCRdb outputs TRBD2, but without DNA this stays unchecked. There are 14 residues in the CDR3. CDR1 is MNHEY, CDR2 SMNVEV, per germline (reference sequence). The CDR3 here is CASSGLAITNEQFF.